A single T cell receptor (beta chain) is shown here with its context. What it binds is unknown. This sample stems from a study of cytomegalovirus exposure and HLA in healthy donors. Study findings and constraints: According to a later analysis, TCR clusters from the first cohort tended to co-occur in the 100 to 150 validation repertoires.

TCRdb's copy holds only in-frame clones and misses some; the assay was immunoSEQ multiplex PCR. The repertoire includes a few hundred thousand clones, approximately 90% of them detected once, and roughly 1% sits in the top ten. Material: PBMCs. This receptor was identified in a woman in her late teens or twenties in good health and CMV-seronegative.

CDR3 region: CASSSGSHEQYF. The CDR3 DNA reads as TGTGCCAGCAGTAGCGGGAGCCACGAGCAGTACTTC. The V call is TRBV5-4, the J call TRBJ2-7, with 9 bases fitting TRBD2. This CDR3 has 12 residues. Per germline, CDR1 SGHNT and CDR2 YYREEE (reference sequence). V shed 5 bases, J shed 5 bases, and the junction held 2 bases outside the gene matches.